The present entry profiles one T cell receptor (beta chain) with its context. The antigen remains undetermined. This record belongs to a study of memory CD4+ T cells and cytomegalovirus serostatus. Overall study: Donors were healthy Belgian adults, under 10 CMV seropositive and approximately 25 seronegative.

The sort gate was single viable CD3+CD4+CD8-CD45RO+ cells for memory CD4+ T cells. Serum IgG to CMV pp150, pp28, p38 and p52 defined serostatus. Only in-frame clones appear in the TCRdb table, and some are missing; sequencing was by immunoSEQ multiplex PCR. The table shows over 40,000 clones, with over 65% occurring only once. Study-wide results and caveats: Of 150 to 200 reported CMV TCRbeta sequences, under 80 were found in memory CD4+ repertoires.

Input material: memory CD4+ T cells from blood. This TCR was sampled from an adult in good health and CMV-seronegative.

DNA for the CDR3: TGTGCCAGCAGTTTAAGACAGCCGAGGGCTGGGGCCAACGTCCTGACTTTC. This sequence encodes CASSLRQPRAGANVLTF. The chain is built from TRBV27 and TRBJ2-6; D might be TRBD1 or TRBD2, each matching 5 bases. The CDR3 consists of 17 residues. V was cut by 2 bases and J by 2 bases, with 13 bases left in between. Germline CDR1 is MNHEY and CDR2 is SMNVEV (reference sequence). The full variable domain, completed using reference TRBV27 and TRBJ2-6, is EAQVTQNPRYLITVTGKKLTVTCSQNMNHEYMSWYRQDPGLGLRQIYYSMNVEVTDKGDVPEGYKVSRKEKRNFPLILESPSPNQTSLYFCASSLRQPRAGANVLTFGAGSRLTVL.